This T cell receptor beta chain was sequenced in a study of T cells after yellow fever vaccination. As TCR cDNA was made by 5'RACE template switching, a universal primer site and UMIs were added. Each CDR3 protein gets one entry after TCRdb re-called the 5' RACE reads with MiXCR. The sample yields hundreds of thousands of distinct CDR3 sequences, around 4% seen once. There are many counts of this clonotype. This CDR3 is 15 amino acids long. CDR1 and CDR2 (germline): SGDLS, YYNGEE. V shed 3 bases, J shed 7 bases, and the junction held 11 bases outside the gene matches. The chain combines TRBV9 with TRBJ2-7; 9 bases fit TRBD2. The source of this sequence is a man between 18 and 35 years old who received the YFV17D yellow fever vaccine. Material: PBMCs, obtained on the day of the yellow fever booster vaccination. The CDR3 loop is CASSGAAGGPGEQYF. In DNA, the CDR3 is TGTGCCAGCAGCGGCGCAGCGGGGGGTCCGGGAGAGCAGTACTTC. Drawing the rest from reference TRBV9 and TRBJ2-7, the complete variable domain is DSGVTQTPKHLITATGQRVTLRCSPRSGDLSVYWYQQSLDQGLQFLIQYYNGEERAKGNILERFSAQQFPDLHSELNLSSLELGDSALYFCASSGAAGGPGEQYFGPGTRLTVT.